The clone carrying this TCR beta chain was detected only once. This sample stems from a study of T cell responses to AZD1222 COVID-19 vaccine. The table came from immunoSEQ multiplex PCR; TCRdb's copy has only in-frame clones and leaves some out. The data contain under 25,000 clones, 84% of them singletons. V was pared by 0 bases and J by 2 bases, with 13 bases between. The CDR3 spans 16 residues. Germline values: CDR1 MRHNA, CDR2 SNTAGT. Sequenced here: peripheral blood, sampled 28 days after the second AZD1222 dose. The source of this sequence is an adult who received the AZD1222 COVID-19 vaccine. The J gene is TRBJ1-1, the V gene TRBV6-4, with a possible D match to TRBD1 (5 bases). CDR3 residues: CASSDSSQVGNTEAFF. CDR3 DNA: TGTGCCAGCAGTGACTCCTCACAGGTGGGCAACACTGAAGCTTTCTTT.